This record covers a single T cell receptor (beta chain). These data belong to a study of blood T cell repertoires in COVID-19. Study overall: Acute and convalescent COVID-19 specimens originated in the United States, Italy and Spain. The cDNA or gDNA used as material had been derived from T cells, B-cell-depleted T cells, or PBMCs.

V lost 1 base and J lost 2, with 8 bases in between. The CDR3 spans 14 residues. CDR1 SGHNT and CDR2 YENEEA come from the germline V gene. As processed by the authors: Nucleated cell counts were estimated from reference gene primer amplification. Repertoires were generated with immunoSEQ multiplex PCR, while TCRdb's copy carries only in-frame clones and drops some. V and J calls and clone size are given by that table; D and trimming were obtained from the DNA. The sample includes around 100,000 clones, 91% of them seen just once. The V call is TRBV11-3, the J call TRBJ2-5; D might be TRBD2 (6 bases). The sequence was obtained from a man between 60 and 70 years old with acute or convalescent COVID-19. Sequenced: peripheral blood. CDR3 bases: TGTGCCAGCAGCTTAGGTCTAGCGCAAGAGACCCAGTACTTC. Its translation: CASSLGLAQETQYF.